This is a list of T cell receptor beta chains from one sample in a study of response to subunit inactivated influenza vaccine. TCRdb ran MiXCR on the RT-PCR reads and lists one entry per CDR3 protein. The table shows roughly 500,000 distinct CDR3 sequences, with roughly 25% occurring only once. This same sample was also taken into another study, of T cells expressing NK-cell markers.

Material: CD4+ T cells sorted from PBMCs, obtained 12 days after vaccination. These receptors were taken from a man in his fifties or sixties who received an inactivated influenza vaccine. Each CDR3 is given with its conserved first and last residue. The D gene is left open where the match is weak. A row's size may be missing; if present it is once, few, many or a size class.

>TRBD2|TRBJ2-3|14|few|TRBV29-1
CSVAMRLAIDTQYF
TGCAGCGTTGCTATGAGACTAGCGATAGATACGCAGTATTTT
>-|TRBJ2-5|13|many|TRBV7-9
CASSLRGEETQYF
TGTGCCAGCAGCTTACGCGGGGAAGAGACCCAGTACTTC
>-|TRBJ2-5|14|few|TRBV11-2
CASSLTRDRETQYF
TGTGCCAGCAGCTTAACGCGGGACCGAGAGACCCAGTACTTC
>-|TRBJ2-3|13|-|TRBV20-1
CSGLLGSTDTQYF
TGCAGTGGTCTTCTGGGGAGCACAGATACGCAGTATTTT
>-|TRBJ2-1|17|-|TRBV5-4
CASSFSSLAKGHNEQFF
TGTGCCAGCAGCTTTTCATCCCTCGCCAAGGGTCACAATGAGCAGTTCTTC
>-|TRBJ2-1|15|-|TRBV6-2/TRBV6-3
CASSYGGPSYNEQFF
TGTGCCAGCAGTTACGGCGGGCCCTCCTACAATGAGCAGTTCTTC
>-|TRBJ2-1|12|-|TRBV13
CASSKTGNEQFF
TGTGCCAGCAGCAAGACGGGGAATGAGCAGTTCTTC
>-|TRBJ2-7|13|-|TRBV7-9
CASSTPGPGEQYF
TGTGCCAGCAGCACCCCGGGGCCGGGCGAGCAGTACTTC
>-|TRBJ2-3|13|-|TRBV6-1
CASSDGSTDTQYF
TGTGCCAGCAGCGACGGTAGCACAGATACGCAGTATTTT
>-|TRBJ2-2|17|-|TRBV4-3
CASSQPPEGPNTGELFF
TGCGCCAGCAGCCAACCGCCCGAGGGACCGAACACCGGGGAGCTGTTTTTT
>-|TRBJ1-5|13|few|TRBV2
CASRREGHQPQHF
TGTGCCAGCAGGCGGGAGGGGCATCAGCCCCAGCATTTT
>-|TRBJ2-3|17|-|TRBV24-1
CATSDLGGEVGRDTQYF
TGTGCCACCAGTGATTTAGGAGGGGAGGTGGGCCGAGATACGCAGTATTTT
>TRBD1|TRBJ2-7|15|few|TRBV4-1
CASRQSGTGAYEQYF
TGCGCCAGCAGGCAATCCGGGACAGGGGCCTACGAGCAGTACTTC
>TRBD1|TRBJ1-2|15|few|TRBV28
CASSPPPTGGGGYTF
TGTGCCAGCAGTCCACCCCCGACAGGGGGAGGCGGCTACACCTTC
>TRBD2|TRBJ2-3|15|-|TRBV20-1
CSARRSSGSADTQYF
TGCAGTGCTAGGCGATCTAGCGGGAGCGCAGATACGCAGTATTTT
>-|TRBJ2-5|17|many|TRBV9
CASSEGVAEFLGETQYF
TGTGCCAGCAGCGAAGGGGTAGCGGAGTTCCTAGGGGAGACCCAGTACTTC
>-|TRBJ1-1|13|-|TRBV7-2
CASSKSVNTEAFF
TGTGCCAGCAGCAAAAGCGTGAACACTGAAGCTTTCTTT
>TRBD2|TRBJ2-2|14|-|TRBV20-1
CSAPRGGRIGELFF
TGCAGTGCCCCCCGCGGGGGGCGGATCGGGGAGCTGTTTTTT
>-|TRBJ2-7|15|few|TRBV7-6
CASSSFPEGRGEQYF
TGTGCCAGCAGCTCATTCCCGGAGGGCCGGGGCGAGCAGTACTTC
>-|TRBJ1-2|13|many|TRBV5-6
CASSWEDSYGYTF
TGTGCCAGCAGCTGGGAGGACAGCTATGGCTACACCTTC
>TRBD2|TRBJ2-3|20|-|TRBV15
CATSTPTGTSGGPITDTQYF
TGTGCCACCAGCACCCCTACCGGGACTAGCGGGGGACCTATCACAGATACGCAGTATTTT
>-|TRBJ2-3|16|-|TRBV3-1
CASSHGGGRSTDTQYF
TGTGCCAGCAGCCACGGCGGGGGCCGAAGCACAGATACGCAGTATTTT
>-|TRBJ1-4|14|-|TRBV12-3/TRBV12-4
CASSLSWGSEKLFF
TGTGCCAGCAGTTTAAGCTGGGGTAGTGAAAAACTGTTTTTT
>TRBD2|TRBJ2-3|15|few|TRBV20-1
CSARISGGPRDTQYF
TGCAGTGCTAGAATTAGCGGGGGCCCTCGAGATACGCAGTATTTT
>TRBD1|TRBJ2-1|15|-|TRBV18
CASSPPQGARNEQFF
TGTGCCAGCTCACCACCGCAGGGGGCGCGCAATGAGCAGTTCTTC
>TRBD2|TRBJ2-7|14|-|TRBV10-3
CAISDSGAAYEQYF
TGTGCCATCAGTGATAGCGGGGCCGCCTACGAGCAGTACTTC
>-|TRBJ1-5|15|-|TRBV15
CATSGPWGSNQPQHF
TGTGCCACCAGCGGCCCGTGGGGTAGCAATCAGCCCCAGCATTTT
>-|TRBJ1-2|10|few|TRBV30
CAWGLYGYTF
TGTGCCTGGGGGCTATATGGCTACACCTTC
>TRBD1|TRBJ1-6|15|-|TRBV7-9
CASSNRQGANSPLHF
TGTGCCAGCAGTAATAGACAGGGGGCTAATTCACCCCTCCACTTT
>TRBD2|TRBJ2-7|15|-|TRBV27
CASSNWGSGTYEQYF
TGTGCCAGCAGCAATTGGGGTAGCGGGACCTACGAGCAGTACTTC
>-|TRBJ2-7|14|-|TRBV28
CASSLSGTTKRQYF
TGTGCCAGCAGTTTATCCGGGACAACTAAGAGGCAGTACTTC
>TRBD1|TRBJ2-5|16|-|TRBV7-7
CASSKLGTGKQETQYF
TGTGCCAGCTCGAAACTTGGGACAGGGAAGCAAGAGACCCAGTACTTC
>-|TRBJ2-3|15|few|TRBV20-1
CSASPLQGLTDTQYF
TGCAGTGCTAGCCCTCTACAGGGTCTCACAGATACGCAGTATTTT
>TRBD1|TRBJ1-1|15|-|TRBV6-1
CASRRTGGPNTEAFF
TGTGCCAGCAGAAGGACAGGGGGCCCGAACACTGAAGCTTTCTTT
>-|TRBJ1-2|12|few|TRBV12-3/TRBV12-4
CASRATDYGYTF
TGTGCCAGCAGGGCGACGGACTATGGCTACACCTTC
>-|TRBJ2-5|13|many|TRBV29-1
CSVDEGGFETQYF
TGCAGCGTTGACGAAGGGGGGTTTGAGACCCAGTACTTC
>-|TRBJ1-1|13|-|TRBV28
CASGGRLSTEAFF
TGTGCCAGCGGGGGGCGGTTGAGCACTGAAGCTTTCTTT
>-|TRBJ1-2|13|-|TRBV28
CALARDTYSGYTF
TGTGCCTTGGCCAGGGACACCTACTCCGGCTACACCTTC
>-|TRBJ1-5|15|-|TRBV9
CASSVVGGSNQPQHF
TGTGCCAGCAGCGTAGTCGGAGGGAGCAATCAGCCCCAGCATTTT
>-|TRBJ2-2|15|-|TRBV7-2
CASSLRPGESGELFF
TGTGCCAGCAGCTTACGGCCCGGGGAATCCGGGGAGCTGTTTTTT
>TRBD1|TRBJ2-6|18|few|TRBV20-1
CSAPRTGGRITGANVLTF
TGCAGTGCTCCTCGGACAGGGGGAAGGATCACTGGGGCCAACGTCCTGACTTTC
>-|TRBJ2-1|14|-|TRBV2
CASREGAHYNEQFF
TGTGCCAGCAGGGAGGGGGCCCACTACAATGAGCAGTTCTTC
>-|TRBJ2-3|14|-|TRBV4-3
CASSQDKWTDTQYF
TGCGCCAGCAGCCAAGATAAGTGGACAGATACGCAGTATTTT
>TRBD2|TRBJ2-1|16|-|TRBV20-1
CSASKLAGAFDNEQFF
TGCAGTGCTAGTAAGCTAGCGGGAGCCTTTGACAATGAGCAGTTCTTC
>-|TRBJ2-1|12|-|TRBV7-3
CASSPGGTEQFF
TGTGCCAGCAGCCCCGGTGGTACTGAGCAGTTCTTC
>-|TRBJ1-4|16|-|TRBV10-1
CASSESANGPREKLFF
TGCGCCAGCAGTGAGTCCGCCAACGGGCCGAGGGAAAAACTGTTTTTT
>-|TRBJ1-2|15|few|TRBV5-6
CASSFSQNFNYGYTF
TGTGCCAGCAGCTTTAGCCAGAACTTCAACTATGGCTACACCTTC
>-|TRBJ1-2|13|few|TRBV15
CATSGINNYGYTF
TGTGCCACCAGCGGGATTAACAACTATGGCTACACCTTC
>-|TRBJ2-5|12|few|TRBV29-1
CSVDGQVETQYF
TGCAGCGTTGATGGTCAGGTAGAGACCCAGTACTTC
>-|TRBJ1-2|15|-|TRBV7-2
CASSPNAGGGYGYTF
TGTGCCAGCAGCCCTAACGCGGGGGGTGGCTATGGCTACACCTTC
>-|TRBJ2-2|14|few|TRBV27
CASSLSSRTGELFF
TGTGCCAGCAGTTTGTCCAGTCGGACCGGGGAGCTGTTTTTT
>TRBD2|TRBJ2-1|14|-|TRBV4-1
CASSRTRGGDEQFF
TGCGCCAGCAGCCGTACCCGGGGGGGCGATGAGCAGTTCTTC
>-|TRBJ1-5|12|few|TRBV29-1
CSVRHNNQPQHF
TGCAGCGTTCGACATAACAATCAGCCCCAGCATTTT
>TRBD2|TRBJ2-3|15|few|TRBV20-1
CSALSTSGVSDTQYF
TGCAGTGCTCTATCGACTAGCGGGGTGTCAGATACGCAGTATTTT